The 24 T cell receptor beta chains below come from one sample, sequenced in a study of T cell responses to AZD1222 COVID-19 vaccine (dated by TCRdb to the early 2020s). The meaning of the sample's time point label: about 28 days (+/-7) after the second vaccine dose. Reading the label with the study, this specimen's treatment or condition is: meningococcal conjugate vaccine given as trial control. Libraries were constructed by the immunoSEQ multiplex PCR assay. The clones in this table, taken by TCRdb from immuneACCESS, are in-frame only. Not every clone is retained; where verified, under half of the shortfall comes from an unresolved V gene, and the cause of the rest is unknown. In this sample the table shows about 200,000 clones, 94% of which occur a single time. The ten most abundant clones make up around 1.5% of the sample. Material: peripheral blood, obtained 28 days after the second dose of the MenACWY control vaccine. The receptors here all came from an adult who received the MenACWY meningococcal vaccine as a control.

In nucleotides, the CDR3 is TGCGCCAGCAGCCCCGCGGGACTAGCGGGGCAAGAGACCCAGTACTTC. Translated: CASSPAGLAGQETQYF. This chain connects TRBV5-1 to TRBJ2-5; 13 nucleotides agree with TRBD2. Trimming cost V 4 bases and J 2 bases; bases outside gene matches: 5. CDR1 and CDR2 from the germline V gene are SGHRS and YFSETQ. This CDR3 spans 16 amino acids.

V and J are TRBV15 and TRBJ2-5; 14 bases are a match to TRBD2. The CDR3 is 17 amino acids. Per germline, CDR1 LNHNV and CDR2 YYDKDF (reference sequence). J was trimmed by 2 bases and V by 2 bases; bases with no gene match: 4. CDR3 sequence (DNA): TGTGCCACCAGCAGACAGGGACTAGCGGGGGATCAAGAGACCCAGTACTTC. Amino acids: CATSRQGLAGDQETQYF.

This chain uses TRBV6-2 or TRBV6-3 with TRBJ2-3, with TRBD2 matching 7 bases. This CDR3 is 14 amino acids long. The V and J ends lost 2 bases and 2 bases, in that order; junction bases with no gene match: 1. Looked up from germline, CDR1 is MNHEY and CDR2 is SVGEGT. The CDR3 DNA reads TGTGCCAGCAGTTACGGGACTAACACAGATACGCAGTATTTT. Protein sequence: CASSYGTNTDTQYF.

The chain joins TRBV3-1 (or the pseudogene TRBV3-2) to TRBJ1-1, with a tentative D call TRBD1 (6 bases). The CDR3 consists of 17 residues. Germline CDR1 is LGHDT and CDR2 is YNNKEL (reference sequence). V lost 1 base and J 1 base, leaving 16 bases between the germline ends. CDR3 nucleotides: TGTGCCAGCAGCCAAGGATTCGCGCAGACAGGGAACACTGAAGCTTTCTTT. Translating it yields CASSQGFAQTGNTEAFF.

The CDR3 DNA sequence: TGTGCCAGCTCGGATCAGGGGGCCTACAATGAGCAGTTCTTC. It translates to CASSDQGAYNEQFF. V and J are TRBV18 and TRBJ2-1, with 7 bases aligning to TRBD1. The CDR3 loop spans 14 amino acids. V gave up 6 bases and J gave up 2 bases; unmatched junction bases: 4. CDR1 is KGHSH and CDR2 is LQKENI in the germline V gene.

This clone appeared once. The chain employs TRBV11-2 and TRBJ2-1, with D perhaps assigned TRBD1 or TRBD2 (5 bases each). The CDR3 length is 13 residues. The germline CDR1 and CDR2 sequences are SGHAT and FQNNGV. Trimming took 3 bases from V and 9 from J, leaving 12 bases between them. CDR3 in DNA: TGTGCCAGCAGCTTTCGGGGACGGGGTGAGCAGTTCTTC. Its translation: CASSFRGRGEQFF.

The genes are TRBV4-1 and TRBJ2-3; TRBD2 matches at 14 bases. CDR3 length: 16 residues. Germline CDR1 is MGHRA and CDR2 is YSYEKL. Trimming cost V 4 bases and J 7 bases; bases outside gene matches: 7. The CDR3 protein is CASSPRLAGGPNTQYF. DNA for the CDR3: TGCGCCAGCAGCCCACGACTAGCGGGGGGGCCCAATACGCAGTATTTT.

The rearrangement uses TRBV10-3 and TRBJ2-1; TRBD2 aligns across 7 bases. The V and J ends lost 3 bases and 15 bases, in that order; junction bases with no gene match: 8. CDR1 is ENHRY and CDR2 is SYGVKD in the germline V gene. The CDR3 is 12 residues long. Here the CDR3 DNA reads TGTGCCATCAGTGAACCCGACGGGGAGGGGTTCTTC. Residues: CAISEPDGEGFF.

The rearrangement uses TRBV9 and TRBJ1-2, with D tentatively TRBD1 (6 bases). This CDR3 spans 15 amino acids. Trimming removed 4 bases from V and 2 bases from J, with 15 bases in between. Germline V gene data show CDR1 as SGDLS and CDR2 as YYNGEE. CDR3: CASSLGGQTNYGYTF. In DNA, the CDR3 is TGTGCCAGCAGCTTGGGGGGGCAGACAAACTATGGCTACACCTTC. Using reference TRBV9 and TRBJ1-2 for the parts outside the CDR3, the full variable domain is DSGVTQTPKHLITATGQRVTLRCSPRSGDLSVYWYQQSLDQGLQFLIQYYNGEERAKGNILERFSAQQFPDLHSELNLSSLELGDSALYFCASSLGGQTNYGYTFGSGTRLTVV.

The CDR3 loop reads CASSYQGGNSPLHF. The DNA of the CDR3 is TGTGCCAGCAGCTATCAGGGAGGGAATTCACCCCTCCACTTT. V usage is TRBV7-9 and J usage is TRBJ1-6, with D perhaps matching TRBD1 (5 bases). Trimming took off 4 bases at V and 7 bases at J, with 11 bases between the two ends. The V gene's germline CDR1 is SEHNR and CDR2 FQNEAQ (reference sequence). This CDR3 comprises 14 residues.

The V call is TRBV27, the J call TRBJ1-5; D not resolved. V dropped 6 bases and J dropped 5 bases, with 11 bases sitting between them. The CDR3 covers 13 residues. Germline CDR1 reads MNHEY; CDR2 reads SMNVEV (reference sequence). The CDR3 reads CASRPHGDQPQHF. The CDR3 DNA sequence: TGTGCCAGCAGGCCGCACGGAGATCAGCCCCAGCATTTT.

V usage is TRBV6-5 and J usage is TRBJ2-7, with 7 bases aligning to TRBD1. CDR1 is MNHEY, CDR2 SVGAGI, per germline. The CDR3 sequence is 14 residues long. Unmatched junction bases numbered 12, after V lost 9 bases and J lost 4 bases. The CDR3 spells CASSPGTVTYEQYF. The CDR3 region has the DNA TGTGCCAGTTCTCCCGGGACAGTCACTTACGAGCAGTACTTC.

The DNA for the CDR3 is TGTGCCAGCAGTGACCCCGGGCAGGGAAGCTCCTACGAGCAGTACTTC. It specifies CASSDPGQGSSYEQYF. This chain links TRBV6-1 with TRBJ2-7; TRBD1 might be the D (5 bases). This CDR3 is 16 amino acids long. Germline CDR1 MNHNS, CDR2 SASEGT. V was clipped by 3 bases and J by 0 bases, with 15 bases between them.

The chain joins TRBV18 to TRBJ1-1; a possible D gene is TRBD1 (5 bases). Germline CDR1 is KGHSH and CDR2 is LQKENI. The V end lost 0 bases, the J end lost 1 base, and 9 bases lay between the germline ends. The CDR3 has 15 residues. CDR3 region: CASSPPSGTNTEAFF. CDR3 nucleotide sequence: TGTGCCAGCTCACCACCGTCCGGGACGAACACTGAAGCTTTCTTT.

This clone was found once. CDR3 amino acids: CASSLVGGGEKLFF. The CDR3 bases are TGTGCCAGCAGCTTAGTGGGGGGCGGTGAAAAACTGTTTTTT. The V call is TRBV7-8, the J call TRBJ1-4, with a weak D call TRBD1 (6 bases). Germline CDR1 and CDR2: SGHVS and FQNEAQ. This CDR3 has 14 amino acids. V lost 1 base and J 7 bases, leaving 10 bases between the germline ends.

This chain links TRBV12-3 or TRBV12-4 with TRBJ1-2, with D possibly TRBD1 on 5 matching bases. Trimming left V 3 bases short and J 5 bases short, with 10 bases between. The CDR3 spans 13 residues. The CDR3 DNA reads as TGTGCCAGCAGTTTGGGACGGAAATATGGCTACACCTTC. Residues: CASSLGRKYGYTF.

The chain has TRBV7-2 and TRBJ2-3, with 8 positions matching TRBD1. J lost 3 bases, V lost 5 bases, and 10 bases had no gene match. The CDR3 sequence is 16 residues long. Germline assignment: CDR1 SGHTA and CDR2 FQGNSA. This chain's CDR3 is CASSTGQVRRTDTQYF. The CDR3 region has the DNA TGTGCCAGCAGCACGGGACAGGTCCGCCGAACAGATACGCAGTATTTT. Full variable domain (remainder filled in from reference TRBV7-2 and TRBJ2-3): GAGVSQSPSNKVTEKGKDVELRCDPISGHTALYWYRQSLGQGLEFLIYFQGNSAPDKSGLPSDRFSAERTGGSVSTLTIQRTQQEDSAVYLCASSTGQVRRTDTQYFGPGTRLTVL.

The chain links TRBV3-1 (or the pseudogene TRBV3-2) to TRBJ1-1; D might be TRBD1 (5 bases). The CDR3 extends over 16 amino acids. The ends were cut back, 2 bases at V and 4 bases at J, with 17 bases in the middle. Germline CDR1 reads LGHDT; CDR2 reads YNNKEL (reference sequence). The CDR3 loop reads CASSQRQGVLSTEAFF. In nucleotides, the CDR3 is TGTGCCAGCAGCCAAAGACAAGGGGTTCTAAGCACTGAAGCTTTCTTT.

The V and J genes are TRBV12-2 and TRBJ2-1; TRBD2 is taken as the D call from the table, unchecked against the DNA. TRBV12-2 is termed a pseudogene. The CDR3 consists of 13 residues. The DNA for the CDR3 is TGTGCAAGTTTAAGGACTAGCGCAACTGAGCAGTTCTTC. Residues: CASLRTSATEQFF.

The chain carries TRBV7-2 and TRBJ1-1; tentative D call: TRBD1 (5 bases). Germline-derived CDR1 and CDR2 are SGHTA and FQGNSA. The CDR3 totals 14 residues. V shed 7 bases and J shed 5 bases, with 17 bases lying between them. In DNA, the CDR3 is TGTGCCAGCACCACAGTTAGGGGAGGGACTGAAGCTTTCTTT. Protein sequence: CASTTVRGGTEAFF. Looking up the rest from reference TRBV7-2 and TRBJ1-1 gives the full variable domain: GAGVSQSPSNKVTEKGKDVELRCDPISGHTALYWYRQSLGQGLEFLIYFQGNSAPDKSGLPSDRFSAERTGGSVSTLTIQRTQQEDSAVYLCASTTVRGGTEAFFGQGTRLTVV.

This clone was seen a single time. The gene calls are TRBV5-1 and TRBJ2-5, with 8 bases that match TRBD2. Trimming at V came to 7 bases and at J to 4 bases, leaving 12 bases not matched to a gene. Per the germline V gene, CDR1 is SGHRS and CDR2 is YFSETQ. This CDR3 has 15 residues. CDR3 nucleotides: TGCGCCAGCGGACTAGGTGCGGGAGGCGGAGAGACCCAGTACTTC. Translating it yields CASGLGAGGGETQYF.

This chain joins TRBV18 and TRBJ2-7; 8 nucleotides agree with TRBD1. Trimming cost V 6 bases and J 5 bases; bases outside gene matches: 3. Germline CDR1 KGHSH, CDR2 LQKENI. The CDR3 sequence is 12 residues long. This CDR3 reads CASSDRAHEQYF. CDR3 coding DNA: TGTGCCAGCTCGGACAGGGCCCACGAGCAGTACTTC.

This chain joins TRBV7-2 and TRBJ2-7, with D perhaps matching TRBD1 (5 bases). The CDR3 is 13 amino acids. Trimming pared 0 bases from V and 3 bases from J, leaving 6 bases between. Germline CDR1 SGHTA, CDR2 FQGNSA. CDR3 amino acids: CASSLARDYEQYF. Here the CDR3 DNA reads TGTGCCAGCAGCTTAGCCAGGGACTACGAGCAGTACTTC.

CDR3: CASSPGPSSYNSPLHF. The DNA of the CDR3 is TGTGCCAGCAGCCCGGGACCCAGCTCCTATAATTCACCCCTCCACTTT. The genes are TRBV27 and TRBJ1-6, with D possibly being TRBD1 (5 bases). The germline V gene encodes CDR1 MNHEY and CDR2 SMNVEV (reference sequence). CDR3 length equals 16 residues. Trimming took off 6 bases at V and 0 bases at J, with 12 bases between the two ends.